This T cell receptor (beta chain) was sequenced in a study of T cell repertoires in cytomegalovirus infection. Whole-study results and caveats: Dominant in the ex vivo response were TCR beta clonotypes restricted by HLA-C and specific for CMV.

V was pared by 0 bases and J by 0 bases, with 18 bases between. The CDR3 spans 17 residues. Germline values: CDR1 DFQATT, CDR2 SNEGSKA (reference sequence). This clonotype has a count of ten or more. Antigen unknown. TCRdb analysed the reads with MiXCR anew, one entry per CDR3 protein. The sample has 250,000 to 300,000 distinct CDR3 sequences; approximately 17% are singletons. Sequences were obtained from CD8+ T cells from PBMCs. This rearrangement joins TRBV20-1 to TRBJ2-7, with D possibly being TRBD2 (6 bases). The clonotype originates from a human donor in good health (CMV status not recorded). Some clones in this sample may be carry-over from other donors' samples. The CDR3 loop is CSAREQRGTGDSYEQYF. The CDR3 coding sequence is TGCAGTGCTAGAGAGCAACGAGGAACGGGAGACTCCTACGAGCAGTACTTC.